The clone carrying this T cell receptor beta chain has only one observation. The germline gives CDR1 MNHEY, CDR2 SVGAGI. This CDR3 is 14 amino acids long. The V gene end was trimmed by 6 bases and the J gene end by 5 bases; junction bases not matched to a gene: 6. The data are from a study of shared T cell receptors in the human thymus. Generated by immunoSEQ multiplex PCR, the TCRdb table keeps only in-frame clones and is missing some. The top ten clones hold just under 0.0095% of a sample with hundreds of thousands of clones, about 90% of them seen once. The same specimen was also included in a second study, on human thymus T cells. That work contributes: The sample donors, healthy Finnish infants, were having corrective surgery for congenital heart defects. Surgeons resected thymus tissue during corrective heart surgery. An apparent bias in V and J gene usage was seen in thymic and blood repertoires. Among unrelated individuals, related research reported thymic repertoires that overlapped highly.

Material for sequencing was thymocytes. The receptor was isolated from a boy under three years old with a congenital heart defect. V usage is TRBV6-5 and J usage is TRBJ2-5, with 10 bases matching TRBD2. CDR3 sequence reads: CASSSSGSGETQYF. Here the CDR3 DNA reads TGTGCCAGCAGCTCTAGCGGGAGCGGGGAGACCCAGTACTTC.